Below are 14 T cell receptor beta chains sequenced from a single sample in a study of T-cell memory formation after mild COVID-19. TCRdb reprocessed the 5' RACE reads with MiXCR, giving one entry per CDR3 protein. Among a few hundred thousand distinct CDR3 sequences listed, 16% were seen once. The specimen sequenced was PBMCs or a T cell subset sorted from them (not recorded which). The receptors come from a man aged 18 to 35 who had mild COVID-19 (a few samples of this study predate the infection). Cell type and time point are not known.

The V call is TRBV18, the J call TRBJ1-3; D may be TRBD1 (6 bases). Per germline, CDR1 KGHSH and CDR2 LQKENI. There are 14 residues in the CDR3. Trimming left V 3 bases short and J 5 bases short, with 11 bases between. CDR3 nucleotide sequence: TGTGCCAGCTCACCCTCGGGGGGCCGAAACACCATATATTTT. Its translation: CASSPSGGRNTIYF.

This clonotype has only a few counts. The rearrangement joins TRBV7-9 to TRBJ2-3; no firm D call. Trimming removed 1 base from V and 1 base from J, with 9 bases in between. Germline CDR1 and CDR2: SEHNR and FQNEAQ (reference sequence). The CDR3 covers 15 residues. The CDR3 nucleotides are TGTGCCAGCAGCTTAGGGGTCACACGCACAGATACGCAGTATTTT. Translated, it gives CASSLGVTRTDTQYF.

This clonotype was picked up many times. The chain recombines TRBV7-8 with TRBJ2-1; 11 nucleotides agree with TRBD2. CDR1 SGHVS and CDR2 FQNEAQ come from the germline V gene. V shed 1 base and J 5 bases; nucleotides not matched to a gene: 10. The CDR3 has 18 amino acids. CDR3 sequence: CASSLGGLAATGDNEQFF. The CDR3 DNA follows: TGTGCCAGCAGCTTAGGGGGACTAGCGGCTACGGGGGACAATGAGCAGTTCTTC.

In its sample, this clonotype was seen a few times. V is TRBV7-6 and J is TRBJ2-2; the D gene could be TRBD1 or TRBD2 (6 bases each). CDR1 is SGHVS, CDR2 FNYEAQ, per germline. Trimming cost V 2 bases and J 5 bases, with 15 bases left between them. CDR3 size: 16 residues. CDR3 nucleotides: TGTGCCAGCAGCTTAAATTGGGGGGCTGGAACCGGGGAGCTGTTTTTT. Its protein product is CASSLNWGAGTGELFF.

The chain joins TRBV13 to TRBJ1-1; D is unclear. Germline-derived CDR1 and CDR2 are PRHDT and FYEKMQ (reference sequence). The CDR3 length is 13 residues. The V gene lost 2 bases and the J gene lost 6 bases, with 10 bases spanning the gap. The CDR3 DNA reads as TGTGCCAGCAGCTTAATAAGGAGGCCTGAAGCTTTCTTT. Its protein is CASSLIRRPEAFF.

The V gene is TRBV15, the J gene TRBJ2-3; a weak D match, TRBD1 (6 bases). This CDR3 comprises 16 residues. V was clipped by 1 base and J by 0 bases, with 11 bases between them. Per germline, CDR1 LNHNV and CDR2 YYDKDF (reference sequence). The CDR3 spells CATSRGEGGSTDTQYF. The CDR3 DNA reads as TGTGCCACCAGCAGAGGGGAAGGGGGAAGCACAGATACGCAGTATTTT.

For this clonotype: Germline is not matched at one junction end, which may reflect a read error. This chain connects TRBV7-9 to TRBJ2-5; D not resolved. CDR1 SEHNR and CDR2 FQNEAQ come from the germline V gene (reference sequence). This CDR3 comprises 12 residues. The DNA of the CDR3 is TGTGCCAGCAGCTCTCAAAGTAGCATAATGGGGTTC. Translation: CASSSQSSIMGF. The whole variable domain, filled in from reference TRBV7-9 and TRBJ2-5, reads DTGVSQNPRHKITKRGQNVTFRCDPISEHNRLYWYRQTLGQGPEFLTYFQNEAQLEKSRLLSDRFSAERPKGSFSTLEIQRTEQGDSAMYLCASSSQSSIMGFGPGTRLLVL.

This clonotype was detected only once. J is TRBJ2-3 and V is TRBV29-1, with 8 bases matching TRBD2. Per the germline V gene, CDR1 is SQVTM and CDR2 is ANQGSEA. The junction had 15 bases not matched to a gene; V was cut back by 7 bases and J by 6 bases. The CDR3 totals 15 residues. The CDR3 loop is CSAFAGVGLVDTQYF. The CDR3 DNA reads TGCAGCGCTTTCGCCGGGGTGGGACTAGTGGATACGCAGTATTTT.

This clonotype has only a few counts. The V and J genes are TRBV5-1 and TRBJ2-5; the D is unclear. Trimming stripped 3 bases from V and 5 bases from J, with 17 bases between. This CDR3 has 15 residues. Germline CDR1 reads SGHRS; CDR2 reads YFSETQ. CDR3 residues: CASSWAPRAEETQYF. Here the CDR3 DNA reads TGCGCCAGCAGCTGGGCTCCAAGGGCCGAGGAGACCCAGTACTTC.

The CDR3 sequence is CASSQESSGANVLTF. The CDR3 nucleotides are TGCGCCAGCAGCCAAGAAAGCTCTGGGGCCAACGTCCTGACTTTC. The chain carries TRBV4-3 and TRBJ2-6; no clear D gene. Germline V gene lookup returns CDR1 LGHNA and CDR2 YSLEER. V lost 0 bases to trimming and J lost 0 bases, with 3 bases between them. The CDR3 totals 15 residues.

The rearrangement links TRBV5-1 to TRBJ2-2; 12 bases line up with TRBD1. The CDR3 spans 16 residues. Germline V lookup: CDR1 SGHRS, CDR2 YFSETQ. Losses at the gene ends were 5 bases for V and 3 bases for J; bases not matched to a gene: 5. The CDR3 DNA reads TGCGCCAGCAGATCCGGGACAGGGGGCTACACCGGGGAGCTGTTTTTT. This gives the protein CASRSGTGGYTGELFF.

The V gene is TRBV10-3, the J gene TRBJ1-5; D perhaps matches TRBD1 (6 bases). Trimming shortened V by 6 bases and J by 6 bases, and 15 bases separated the two germline ends. The CDR3 has 14 residues. The germline gives CDR1 ENHRY, CDR2 SYGVKD. CDR3 DNA sequence: TGTGCCATCAGCCCCGTTGGGGGCAGTCAGCCCCAGCATTTT. Its protein product is CAISPVGGSQPQHF.

This clonotype was observed once. The CDR3 protein is CAITLGQEGQYV. The CDR3 DNA sequence: TGTGCCATCACCCTAGGACAGGAGGGGCAGTACGTC. V gene TRBV10-3 combines with J gene TRBJ2-7, with D perhaps matching TRBD1 (7 bases). CDR3 length equals 12 residues. Looked up from germline, CDR1 is ENHRY and CDR2 is SYGVKD. V dropped 7 bases and J dropped 9 bases, with 16 bases sitting between them.

There are a few counts of this clonotype. The chain combines TRBV24-1 with TRBJ2-1; perhaps TRBD1 as D (5 bases). The V gene's germline CDR1 is KGHDR and CDR2 SFDVKD. V gave up 1 base and J gave up 7 bases, with 10 bases separating them. CDR3 length: 14 residues. The CDR3, as DNA: TGTGCCACCAGTGATTTCGTCAGGGTGAATGAGCAGTTCTTC. Protein product: CATSDFVRVNEQFF.